This TCR beta chain was captured by sequencing in a study of breast tumors, draining lymph nodes, adjacent tissues. Regarding the study as a whole: Data only fit, rather than demonstrated, lymph node origin of most tumor T cells. Tumor TCR diversity was below lymph nodes but above nontumor tissue.

Each CDR3 protein is one row after TCRdb ran MiXCR on the multiplex PCR reads. Of 130,000 or so distinct CDR3 sequences listed, approximately 32% are singletons. As regards this clonotype: Its specificity is unknown. Germline is not matched at one junction end, which may reflect a read error.

CDR3 size: 15 residues. The V gene's germline CDR1 is LNHDA and CDR2 SQIVND (reference sequence). Samples came from axillary lymph nodes draining the breast cancer. The chain is built from TRBV19 and TRBJ2-1; 9 bases are shared with TRBD2. The clonotype originates from a female donor with breast cancer. Some clones in this sample may be carry-over from other donors' samples. Sequences were obtained from axillary lymph node tissue. The CDR3 coding sequence is TGTGCCAGCAGCCCCATAGCGGGGGTACACAATAAGCAGTTCTTC. Its translation: CASSPIAGVHNKQFF.